This T cell receptor (beta chain) originates from a study of cytomegalovirus exposure and HLA in healthy donors. This CDR3 has 16 residues. Trimming at V came to 4 bases and at J to 4 bases, leaving 4 bases not matched to a gene. Looked up from germline, CDR1 is SGHRS and CDR2 is YFSETQ. The PCR contained 60 Vbeta and 13 Jbeta primers. Produced via immunoSEQ multiplex PCR; TCRdb's table is partial and in-frame only. The table has about 170,000 clones, roughly 84% seen once. In this sample, this clone turned up a few times. The antigen is not known. At the DNA level, this CDR3 is encoded by other sequences in the same sample as well. Overall study findings and caveats: Later findings reportedly placed an Asian-associated ancestry cluster below the approximately 670-donor mean for N-insertions. Within a later analysis, the majority of CMV-associated TCR beta chains appeared HLA-restricted. TCR beta sequences reportedly predicted most subjects' HLA-A and HLA-B alleles accurately. Across donors, most TCRs were seen rarely, yet some public ones were widespread.

Sequencing used PBMCs. The rearrangement uses TRBV5-1 and TRBJ2-2, with 13 bases matching TRBD2. This sequence was found in a male donor in good health and CMV-seronegative. The CDR3 nucleotides read TGCGCCAGCAGCCCGGGGACTAGCGGGACCACCGGGGAGCTGTTTTTT. Translating it yields CASSPGTSGTTGELFF.